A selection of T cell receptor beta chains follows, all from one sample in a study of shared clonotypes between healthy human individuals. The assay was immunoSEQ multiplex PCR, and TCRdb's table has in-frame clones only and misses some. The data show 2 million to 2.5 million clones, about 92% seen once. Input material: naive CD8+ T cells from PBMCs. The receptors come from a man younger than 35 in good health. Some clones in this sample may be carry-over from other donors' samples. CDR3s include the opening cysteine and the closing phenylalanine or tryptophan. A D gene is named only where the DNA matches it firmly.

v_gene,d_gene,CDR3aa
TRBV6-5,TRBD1,CATENRGASYEQYF
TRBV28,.,CASSPLTDQETQYF
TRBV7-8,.,CASSLAEAFF
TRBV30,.,CAWTIVSTGELFF
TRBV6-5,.,CASRPGLGYEQYF
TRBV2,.,CANRNRGIGPGQPQHF
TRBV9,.,CASSAGYEPSRWDEQFF
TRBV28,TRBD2,CASSSRVREPGYNEQFF
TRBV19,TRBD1,CASSTRDSRDEQYF
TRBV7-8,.,CASSRRSNTEAFF